A selection of T cell receptor beta chains follows, all from one sample in a study of cytomegalovirus exposure and HLA in healthy donors. Produced via immunoSEQ multiplex PCR; TCRdb's table is partial and in-frame only. This repertoire shows more than 90,000 clones, approximately 64% found once; its top ten account for 5.9%. The sample was PBMCs. The receptors come from a boy younger than 18 in good health and CMV-seropositive. Each CDR3 is given with its conserved first and last residue. Each record gives: D gene, J gene, clone size, V gene, CDR3 length, CDR3 protein, CDR3 DNA. A D gene is named only where the DNA matches it firmly. Size values are once, few and many counts, or a class for expanded clones, and some rows have none.

D gene: NA
J gene: TRBJ2-1
clone size: once
V gene: TRBV5-6
CDR3 length: 14
CDR3 protein: CASSLELVFGEQFF
CDR3 DNA: TGTGCCAGCAGCTTGGAACTAGTCTTCGGTGAGCAGTTCTTC

D gene: NA
J gene: TRBJ1-3
clone size: NA
V gene: TRBV6-5
CDR3 length: 16
CDR3 protein: CASSYFGVFSGNTIYF
CDR3 DNA: TGTGCCAGCAGTTACTTCGGTGTCTTCTCTGGAAACACCATATATTTT

D gene: NA
J gene: TRBJ1-1
clone size: NA
V gene: TRBV10-2
CDR3 length: 14
CDR3 protein: CASESGKRNTEAFF
CDR3 DNA: TGCGCCAGCGAGTCAGGAAAACGGAACACTGAAGCTTTCTTT

D gene: TRBD1
J gene: TRBJ2-7
clone size: NA
V gene: TRBV7-2
CDR3 length: 15
CDR3 protein: CASSLGGTVSREQYF
CDR3 DNA: TGTGCCAGCAGCTTAGGAGGGACAGTGAGTAGGGAGCAGTACTTC

D gene: TRBD2
J gene: TRBJ2-1
clone size: NA
V gene: TRBV5-1
CDR3 length: 13
CDR3 protein: CASSLPGRGLVVF
CDR3 DNA: TGCGCCAGCAGCTTGCCCGGGAGGGGCCTGGTGGTCTTC

D gene: TRBD1
J gene: TRBJ2-3
clone size: NA
V gene: TRBV4-3
CDR3 length: 16
CDR3 protein: CASSLAYRGFADTQYF
CDR3 DNA: TGCGCCAGCAGCCTCGCCTACAGGGGGTTTGCAGATACGCAGTATTTT

D gene: TRBD1
J gene: TRBJ2-3
clone size: NA
V gene: TRBV5-6
CDR3 length: 16
CDR3 protein: CASSLLTGADTDTQYF
CDR3 DNA: TGTGCCAGCAGCTTATTGACAGGGGCCGACACAGATACGCAGTATTTT

D gene: NA
J gene: TRBJ1-2
clone size: NA
V gene: TRBV2
CDR3 length: 15
CDR3 protein: CASSDSRGVDYGYPF
CDR3 DNA: TGTGCCAGCAGTGATTCCCGGGGGGTGGACTATGGCTACCCCTTC

D gene: TRBD2
J gene: TRBJ2-3
clone size: NA
V gene: TRBV9
CDR3 length: 15
CDR3 protein: CASSVTSGRTDTQYF
CDR3 DNA: TGTGCCAGCAGCGTAACTAGCGGGAGGACAGATACGCAGTATTTT

D gene: TRBD2
J gene: TRBJ2-7
clone size: NA
V gene: TRBV5-6
CDR3 length: 16
CDR3 protein: CASSWIPSGEFYEQYF
CDR3 DNA: TGTGCCAGCAGCTGGATACCTAGCGGGGAATTCTACGAGCAGTACTTC

D gene: TRBD2
J gene: TRBJ2-5
clone size: NA
V gene: TRBV9
CDR3 length: 16
CDR3 protein: CASSTGLAGLRETQYF
CDR3 DNA: TGTGCCAGCAGCACGGGACTAGCGGGCCTCCGGGAGACCCAGTACTTC

D gene: NA
J gene: TRBJ1-6
clone size: NA
V gene: TRBV27
CDR3 length: 14
CDR3 protein: CASSGTRAYSPLHF
CDR3 DNA: TGTGCCAGCAGTGGGACAAGGGCGTATTCACCCCTCCACTTT

D gene: TRBD1
J gene: TRBJ2-2
clone size: NA
V gene: TRBV10-2
CDR3 length: 17
CDR3 protein: CASSMDRGVSGTGELFF
CDR3 DNA: TGCGCCAGCAGTATGGACAGGGGTGTTTCGGGCACCGGGGAGCTGTTTTTT

D gene: TRBD1
J gene: TRBJ2-5
clone size: NA
V gene: TRBV6-6
CDR3 length: 15
CDR3 protein: CASSSTGGSQETQYF
CDR3 DNA: TGTGCCAGCAGTTCCACAGGGGGGAGCCAAGAGACCCAGTACTTC

D gene: NA
J gene: TRBJ1-2
clone size: once
V gene: TRBV13
CDR3 length: 12
CDR3 protein: CASSPAGYGYTF
CDR3 DNA: TGTGCCAGCAGCCCAGCAGGCTATGGCTACACCTTC

D gene: TRBD1
J gene: TRBJ1-1
clone size: NA
V gene: TRBV6-6
CDR3 length: 14
CDR3 protein: CASSDRGTYTEAFF
CDR3 DNA: TGTGCCAGCAGCGACAGGGGGACGTACACTGAAGCTTTCTTT

D gene: TRBD2
J gene: TRBJ2-3
clone size: NA
V gene: TRBV2
CDR3 length: 14
CDR3 protein: CASSRDYLTDTQYF
CDR3 DNA: TGTGCCAGCAGTAGGGACTACCTCACAGATACGCAGTATTTT

D gene: NA
J gene: TRBJ1-1
clone size: NA
V gene: TRBV6-6
CDR3 length: 11
CDR3 protein: CASSRQIEAFF
CDR3 DNA: TGTGCCAGCAGTCGCCAGATTGAAGCTTTCTTT

D gene: TRBD1
J gene: TRBJ2-1
clone size: NA
V gene: TRBV9
CDR3 length: 16
CDR3 protein: CASSVGQGTGVNEQFF
CDR3 DNA: TGTGCCAGCAGCGTAGGTCAGGGGACAGGGGTCAATGAGCAGTTCTTC

D gene: NA
J gene: TRBJ1-5
clone size: NA
V gene: TRBV7-2
CDR3 length: 13
CDR3 protein: CASTLYSNQPQHF
CDR3 DNA: TGTGCCAGCACTCTTTATAGCAATCAGCCCCAGCATTTT

D gene: TRBD2
J gene: TRBJ2-5
clone size: NA
V gene: TRBV29-1
CDR3 length: 16
CDR3 protein: CSVIQTGGVTQETQYF
CDR3 DNA: TGCAGCGTTATCCAAACCGGGGGGGTGACCCAAGAGACCCAGTACTTC

D gene: TRBD2
J gene: TRBJ2-1
clone size: NA
V gene: TRBV18
CDR3 length: 15
CDR3 protein: CASSPPSGGTNEQFF
CDR3 DNA: TGTGCCAGCTCACCACCCAGCGGGGGGACAAATGAGCAGTTCTTC

D gene: NA
J gene: TRBJ2-7
clone size: NA
V gene: TRBV7-2
CDR3 length: 14
CDR3 protein: CASSLVRGNHEQYF
CDR3 DNA: TGTGCCAGCAGCTTAGTACGGGGGAACCACGAGCAGTACTTC

D gene: TRBD2
J gene: TRBJ2-7
clone size: NA
V gene: TRBV4-2
CDR3 length: 15
CDR3 protein: CASSQGDSGSYEQYF
CDR3 DNA: TGTGCCAGCAGCCAAGGGGATAGCGGGAGCTACGAGCAGTACTTC

D gene: NA
J gene: TRBJ2-2
clone size: few
V gene: TRBV6-5
CDR3 length: 12
CDR3 protein: CASRRGTGELFF
CDR3 DNA: TGTGCCAGCAGGAGGGGGACCGGGGAGCTGTTTTTT

D gene: TRBD2
J gene: TRBJ2-3
clone size: NA
V gene: TRBV14
CDR3 length: 16
CDR3 protein: CASSQFGLADTDTQYF
CDR3 DNA: TGTGCCAGCAGCCAATTTGGACTAGCGGACACAGATACGCAGTATTTT

D gene: NA
J gene: TRBJ2-7
clone size: NA
V gene: TRBV28
CDR3 length: 14
CDR3 protein: CASSLVLGAREQYF
CDR3 DNA: TGTGCCAGCAGCCTGGTTTTGGGGGCGCGGGAGCAGTACTTC

D gene: NA
J gene: TRBJ2-7
clone size: NA
V gene: TRBV28
CDR3 length: 13
CDR3 protein: CASSFSQYYEQYF
CDR3 DNA: TGTGCCAGCAGTTTCTCCCAGTACTACGAGCAGTACTTC

D gene: NA
J gene: TRBJ2-1
clone size: few
V gene: TRBV27
CDR3 length: 13
CDR3 protein: CASSFSSYNEQFF
CDR3 DNA: TGTGCCAGCAGTTTTAGCTCCTACAATGAGCAGTTCTTC

D gene: NA
J gene: TRBJ1-5
clone size: NA
V gene: TRBV5-4
CDR3 length: 12
CDR3 protein: CASSSPGQPQHF
CDR3 DNA: TGTGCCAGCAGCTCGCCGGGACAGCCCCAGCATTTT

D gene: NA
J gene: TRBJ2-7
clone size: NA
V gene: TRBV10-3
CDR3 length: 12
CDR3 protein: CASLGSSYEQHF
CDR3 DNA: TGTGCCTCCCTTGGGAGCTCCTACGAGCAGCACTTC

D gene: TRBD2
J gene: TRBJ2-1
clone size: NA
V gene: TRBV6-4
CDR3 length: 18
CDR3 protein: CASSIMASGGVAYNEQFF
CDR3 DNA: TGTGCCAGCAGTATAATGGCTAGCGGGGGGGTGGCCTACAATGAGCAGTTCTTC

D gene: TRBD2
J gene: TRBJ2-3
clone size: NA
V gene: TRBV19
CDR3 length: 17
CDR3 protein: CASNSRASGSSTDTQYF
CDR3 DNA: TGTGCCAGTAATAGTCGGGCTAGCGGGAGTTCCACAGATACGCAGTATTTT

D gene: NA
J gene: TRBJ2-5
clone size: NA
V gene: TRBV4-3
CDR3 length: 15
CDR3 protein: CASSQGVERTKTQYF
CDR3 DNA: TGCGCCAGCAGCCAGGGAGTTGAAAGGACCAAGACCCAGTACTTC

D gene: NA
J gene: TRBJ1-4
clone size: NA
V gene: TRBV6-5
CDR3 length: 15
CDR3 protein: CASSTIQRRNEKLFF
CDR3 DNA: TGTGCCAGCAGCACAATCCAGCGTCGTAATGAAAAACTGTTTTTT

D gene: TRBD1
J gene: TRBJ1-1
clone size: NA
V gene: TRBV6-5
CDR3 length: 15
CDR3 protein: CASNKWDRSWTEAFF
CDR3 DNA: TGTGCCAGCAACAAATGGGACAGGTCGTGGACTGAAGCTTTCTTT

D gene: NA
J gene: TRBJ1-5
clone size: NA
V gene: TRBV10-3
CDR3 length: 12
CDR3 protein: CAIGDPNQPQHF
CDR3 DNA: TGTGCCATCGGAGATCCTAATCAGCCCCAGCATTTT

D gene: NA
J gene: TRBJ2-1
clone size: once
V gene: TRBV5-1
CDR3 length: 16
CDR3 protein: CASSQSSQGSYNEQFF
CDR3 DNA: TGCGCCAGCAGCCAATCCTCACAGGGCTCCTACAATGAGCAGTTCTTC